These 27 T cell receptor beta chains were all obtained from the same sample, sequenced in a study of T cell repertoires in cytomegalovirus infection. From the reads, TCRdb called clonotypes with MiXCR, one entry per CDR3 protein. The table has about 740,000 distinct CDR3 sequences, 33% seen once. These receptors' antigens are unknown. This specimen was cultured PBMCs, taken from culture after CMV antigen stimulation. The source of these receptors is a human donor in good health (CMV status not recorded). Some clones in this sample may be carry-over from other donors' samples.

This sequence joins TRBV3-1 and TRBJ2-1, with 9 bases that match TRBD2. The CDR3 loop spans 14 amino acids. Germline V CDR1 and CDR2: LGHDT, YNNKEL (reference sequence). The V gene end was trimmed by 4 bases and the J gene end by 6 bases; junction bases not matched to a gene: 4. CDR3 DNA sequence: TGTGCCAGCAGCCCTAGCGGGGAAATCAATGAGCAGTTCTTC. Translation gives CASSPSGEINEQFF.

This clonotype was observed a handful of times. The gene calls are TRBV7-6 and TRBJ1-2; 10 nucleotides match TRBD1. The V segment lost 0 bases and the J segment 4 bases; nucleotides outside the gene matches: 5. This CDR3 has 16 residues. CDR1 is SGHVS, CDR2 FNYEAQ, per germline. CDR3 in DNA: TGTGCCAGCAGCTTAGCTCGGACAGGGGGGATCTATGGCTACACCTTC. Translated, it gives CASSLARTGGIYGYTF. The variable domain in full, with the rest retrieved from reference TRBV7-6 and TRBJ1-2, is GAGVSQSPRYKVTKRGQDVALRCDPISGHVSLYWYRQALGQGPEFLTYFNYEAQQDKSGLPNDRFSAERPEGSISTLTIQRTEQRDSAMYRCASSLARTGGIYGYTFGSGTRLTVV.

The chain links TRBV29-1 to TRBJ1-1, with a tentative D call TRBD1 (6 bases). The CDR3 has 13 amino acids. Trimming took off 7 bases at V and 4 bases at J, with 16 bases between the two ends. CDR1 is SQVTM and CDR2 is ANQGSEA in the germline V gene. CDR3 loop: CSGTGKGGTEAFF. Here the CDR3 DNA reads TGCAGCGGAACGGGCAAAGGGGGCACTGAAGCTTTCTTT.

The rearrangement joins TRBV7-2 to TRBJ2-5, with 7 bases that match TRBD2. V shed 2 bases and J 11 bases; nucleotides not matched to a gene: 2. The length of the CDR3 is 11 residues. CDR1 SGHTA and CDR2 FQGNSA come from the germline V gene. DNA for the CDR3: TGTGCCAGCAGCTTAACAGCGGGGCAGTACTTC. Amino acid sequence: CASSLTAGQYF.

The chain joins TRBV12-3 or TRBV12-4 to TRBJ2-2; no reliable D call. Trimming removed 3 bases from V and 5 bases from J, with 10 bases in between. The length of the CDR3 is 14 residues. CDR3 nucleotides: TGTGCCAGCAGTTTCAAGCGTAATACCGGGGAGCTGTTTTTT. Protein sequence: CASSFKRNTGELFF.

This chain links TRBV12-3 or TRBV12-4 with TRBJ2-1, with D unresolved. V shed 2 bases and J shed 2 bases, with 7 bases lying between them. The CDR3 consists of 14 residues. CDR3 residues: CASSLSPPYNEQFF. In DNA form, the CDR3 reads TGTGCCAGCAGTTTAAGTCCGCCCTACAATGAGCAGTTCTTC.

The rearrangement joins TRBV7-9 to TRBJ2-3; D remains ambiguous. This CDR3 has 15 amino acids. V was trimmed by 5 bases and J by 4 bases, leaving 16 bases between them. Germline V gene lookup returns CDR1 SEHNR and CDR2 FQNEAQ (reference sequence). The CDR3, as DNA: TGTGCCAGCAGCGACACCTATTCGAAGGCAGATACGCAGTATTTT. This codes for CASSDTYSKADTQYF. Variable domain in full (rest from reference TRBV7-9 and TRBJ2-3): DTGVSQNPRHKITKRGQNVTFRCDPISEHNRLYWYRQTLGQGPEFLTYFQNEAQLEKSRLLSDRFSAERPKGSFSTLEIQRTEQGDSAMYLCASSDTYSKADTQYFGPGTRLTVL.

The chain links TRBV27 to TRBJ1-4; possible D gene TRBD1, 5 bases. CDR3 length: 13 amino acids. The ends were cut back, 6 bases at V and 7 bases at J, with 12 bases in the middle. Germline CDR1 and CDR2: MNHEY and SMNVEV (reference sequence). The CDR3 protein is CASRGVGREKLFF. The CDR3 DNA reads TGTGCCAGCAGAGGGGTCGGACGTGAAAAACTGTTTTTT.

There are many counts of this clonotype. This rearrangement joins TRBV7-8 to TRBJ2-1; D ambiguous. V was cut by 4 bases and J by 9 bases, with 7 bases left in between. Germline CDR1 reads SGHVS; CDR2 reads FQNEAQ. The CDR3 totals 11 residues. The CDR3 DNA follows: TGTGCCAGCAGCTCCCTTAGTGAGCAGTTCTTC. Protein: CASSSLSEQFF.

This clonotype was seen more than once but under ten times. V usage is TRBV25-1 and J usage is TRBJ1-2; unclear D gene. Trimming took off 2 bases at V and 4 bases at J, with 11 bases between the two ends. In germline, CDR1 is MGHDK, CDR2 SYGVNS. CDR3 length equals 14 residues. The CDR3 DNA follows: TGTGCCAGCAGTGAACCGGAGGCCGGCTATGGCTACACCTTC. As protein: CASSEPEAGYGYTF.

This clonotype showed up just a few times. The chain uses TRBV12-3 or TRBV12-4 and TRBJ2-7; D gene ambiguous. With 3 bases removed from V and 7 bases from J, the gap between germline ends came to 7 bases. The CDR3 length is 11 residues. CDR3 in DNA: TGTGCCAGCAGTTTCGGTCTGGAGCAGTACTTC. Protein product: CASSFGLEQYF.

This clonotype appeared many times. V and J are TRBV7-2 and TRBJ1-1; D remains ambiguous. With 5 bases removed from V and 3 bases from J, the gap between germline ends came to 10 bases. The CDR3 has 13 amino acids. CDR1 SGHTA and CDR2 FQGNSA come from the germline V gene. CDR3 nucleotide sequence: TGTGCCAGCAGCGTCCACTGGGACACTGAAGCTTTCTTT. Amino acids: CASSVHWDTEAFF. Using reference TRBV7-2 and TRBJ1-1 for the parts outside the CDR3, the full variable domain is GAGVSQSPSNKVTEKGKDVELRCDPISGHTALYWYRQSLGQGLEFLIYFQGNSAPDKSGLPSDRFSAERTGGSVSTLTIQRTQQEDSAVYLCASSVHWDTEAFFGQGTRLTVV.

This chain uses TRBV2 with TRBJ2-1; 8 positions match TRBD1. CDR1 is SNHLY and CDR2 is FYNNEI in the germline V gene. The CDR3 totals 13 residues. Trimming removed 8 bases from V and 7 bases from J; junction bases left unmatched: 7. In DNA, the CDR3 is TGTGCCAGCTGGGACGACAGGGGTAATGAGCAGTTCTTC. Amino acid sequence: CASWDDRGNEQFF.

This clonotype was recorded a few times. This chain links TRBV5-6 with TRBJ2-3; D is unresolved. V was cut by 0 bases and J by 8 bases, with 16 bases left in between. The CDR3 runs 15 residues. Germline values: CDR1 SGHDT, CDR2 YYEEEE. CDR3 in amino acids: CASSLGQNLVGTQYF. Written as DNA, the CDR3 is TGTGCCAGCAGCTTGGGGCAGAACCTCGTGGGTACGCAGTATTTT.

V usage is TRBV11-1 and J usage is TRBJ2-5, with TRBD2 matching over 9 bases. The V gene's germline CDR1 is SGHAT and CDR2 FQDESV (reference sequence). V was clipped by 4 bases and J by 3 bases; unmatched bases: 6. The CDR3 runs to 15 residues. In DNA form, the CDR3 reads TGTGCCAGCAGCTCGTTAGCGGGGGACAAAGAGACCCAGTACTTC. Amino acids: CASSSLAGDKETQYF. The full variable domain, completed using reference TRBV11-1 and TRBJ2-5, is EAEVAQSPRYKITEKSQAVAFWCDPISGHATLYWYRQILGQGPELLVQFQDESVVDDSQLPKDRFSAERLKGVDSTLKIQPAELGDSAMYLCASSSLAGDKETQYFGPGTRLLVL.

The V gene is TRBV20-1, the J gene TRBJ2-1, with 8 nucleotides matching TRBD2. Germline loops: CDR1 DFQATT, CDR2 SNEGSKA (reference sequence). The CDR3 loop spans 15 amino acids. The V segment lost 4 bases and the J segment 6 bases; nucleotides outside the gene matches: 11. The CDR3 reads CSATYGLAAGNEQFF. DNA for the CDR3: TGCAGTGCTACTTACGGACTAGCAGCAGGCAATGAGCAGTTCTTC.

The gene calls are TRBV12-3 or TRBV12-4 and TRBJ1-2; D not certain. Trimming took off 6 bases at V and 8 bases at J, with 10 bases between the two ends. CDR3 size: 11 residues. CDR3 sequence (DNA): TGTGCCAGCAGCCAAGGGTGGGGCTACACCTTC. As protein: CASSQGWGYTF.

This chain links TRBV12-3 or TRBV12-4 with TRBJ1-5; TRBD1 is a possible D gene (6 bases). The V end lost 2 bases, the J end lost 2 bases, and 10 bases lay between the germline ends. The CDR3 extends over 15 amino acids. The CDR3 region is CASSLWGLGNQPQHF. CDR3 DNA: TGTGCCAGCAGTTTATGGGGGCTGGGCAATCAGCCCCAGCATTTT.

The rearrangement joins TRBV27 to TRBJ2-7; perhaps TRBD1 as D (7 bases). CDR3 length equals 14 residues. The V gene lost 6 bases and the J gene lost 3 bases, with 15 bases spanning the gap. Germline V lookup: CDR1 MNHEY, CDR2 SMNVEV (reference sequence). The CDR3 is CASSRGTEFYEQYF. CDR3 in DNA: TGTGCCAGCAGCCGCGGGACAGAGTTCTACGAGCAGTACTTC.

This clonotype was seen a handful of times. The chain is built from TRBV5-1 and TRBJ1-5; 10 nucleotides match TRBD1. CDR3 length: 18 amino acids. The germline CDR1 and CDR2 sequences are SGHRS and YFSETQ. J was trimmed by 3 bases and V by 0 bases; bases with no gene match: 9. The CDR3 region has the DNA TGCGCCAGCAGCTTGGGACAGGGGGCGCACACTGTCAATCAGCCCCAGCATTTT. It yields the protein CASSLGQGAHTVNQPQHF.

The J gene is TRBJ1-4, the V gene TRBV7-8, with D possibly being TRBD1 (6 bases). Trimming shortened V by 4 bases and J by 10 bases, and 25 bases separated the two germline ends. Germline values: CDR1 SGHVS, CDR2 FQNEAQ. This CDR3 is 17 amino acids long. CDR3 nucleotides: TGTGCCAGCAGCTCGTTTAGCTTCGGGGGCCTGGTGGCAAAACTGTTTTTT. Translating it yields CASSSFSFGGLVAKLFF.

This clonotype has ten or more counts. V usage is TRBV7-2 and J usage is TRBJ1-1; perhaps TRBD1 as D (5 bases). The CDR3 length is 13 residues. Germline loops: CDR1 SGHTA, CDR2 FQGNSA. The V and J ends lost 2 bases and 8 bases respectively, with 12 bases between them. CDR3 in DNA: TGTGCCAGCAGCTTACAATCGGGGCCAGAAGCTTTCTTT. It yields the protein CASSLQSGPEAFF.

This clonotype was seen only a few times. This chain links TRBV7-6 with TRBJ1-1; D uncertain. CDR1 SGHVS and CDR2 FNYEAQ come from the germline V gene. The V and J ends lost 1 base and 11 bases respectively, with 11 bases between them. The CDR3 spans 12 residues. DNA for the CDR3: TGTGCCAGCAGCTTAGGGTTAGAGAATGCTTTCTTT. Residues: CASSLGLENAFF.

A remark on this clonotype: The conserved final phenylalanine or tryptophan is absent from the CDR3, which likely points to a read error. The CDR3 loop reads CASRIVGQETQYI. For the CDR3, the DNA is TGTGCCAGTAGGATAGTTGGGCAAGAGACCCAGTACATC. V gene TRBV19 combines with J gene TRBJ2-5; D is ambiguous. The CDR3 loop spans 13 amino acids. Looked up from germline, CDR1 is LNHDA and CDR2 is SQIVND (reference sequence).

V usage is TRBV6-1 and J usage is TRBJ2-3; the D gene could be TRBD1 or TRBD2 (5 bases each). The germline V gene encodes CDR1 MNHNS and CDR2 SASEGT. The V gene lost 5 bases and the J gene lost 8 bases, with 11 bases spanning the gap. CDR3 size: 12 residues. CDR3 coding DNA: TGTGCCAGCAGTCATCCGGGACCTACGCAGTATTTT. It encodes CASSHPGPTQYF.

This clonotype was counted at least ten times. The chain carries TRBV7-6 and TRBJ2-3, with TRBD2 matching over 11 bases. The V gene's germline CDR1 is SGHVS and CDR2 FNYEAQ. The CDR3 is 19 amino acids. Losses at the gene ends were 2 bases for V and 7 bases for J; bases not matched to a gene: 17. The CDR3 spells CASSLRSGSGGEYGNTQYF. For the CDR3, the DNA is TGTGCCAGCAGCTTAAGATCCGGTAGCGGGGGGGAGTATGGAAATACGCAGTATTTT.

The J gene is TRBJ2-7, the V gene TRBV10-3; TRBD2 agrees at 8 bases. The germline V gene has CDR1 ENHRY and CDR2 SYGVKD. CDR3 length equals 14 residues. Germline trimming cut 4 bases from V and 4 bases from J; bases unmatched to any gene: 6. CDR3 in DNA: TGTGCCATCAGTGGCGCGGGGGGCCCTTACGAGCAGTACTTC. It encodes CAISGAGGPYEQYF.